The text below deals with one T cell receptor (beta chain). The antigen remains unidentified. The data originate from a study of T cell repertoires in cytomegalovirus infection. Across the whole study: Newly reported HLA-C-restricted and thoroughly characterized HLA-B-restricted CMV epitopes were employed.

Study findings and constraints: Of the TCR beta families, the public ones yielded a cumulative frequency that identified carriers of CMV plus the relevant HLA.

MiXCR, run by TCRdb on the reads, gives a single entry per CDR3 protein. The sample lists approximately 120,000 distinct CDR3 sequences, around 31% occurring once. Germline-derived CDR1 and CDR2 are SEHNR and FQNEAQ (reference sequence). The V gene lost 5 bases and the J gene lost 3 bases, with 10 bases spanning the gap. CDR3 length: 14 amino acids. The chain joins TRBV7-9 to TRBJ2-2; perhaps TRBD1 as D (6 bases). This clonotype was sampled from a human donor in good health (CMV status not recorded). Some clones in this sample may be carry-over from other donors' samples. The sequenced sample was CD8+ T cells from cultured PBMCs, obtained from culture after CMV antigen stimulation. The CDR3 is CASSGNRDTGELFF. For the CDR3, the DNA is TGTGCCAGCAGCGGTAACAGGGACACCGGGGAGCTGTTTTTT.